These T cell receptor beta chains were read from a single sample in a study of regulatory T cells in long-lasting Graves disease. TCRdb reprocessed the multiplex PCR reads via MiXCR and lists one record per CDR3 protein. This table holds under 450,000 distinct CDR3 sequences, around 16% found once. The data were also submitted as part of a second study, on T cells in Graves' hyperthyroidism and ophthalmopathy.

The specimen comprised peripheral blood mononuclear cells (PBMCs), sampled at new diagnosis, from a patient treated with antithyroid drugs. Every receptor here comes from a woman aged 18 to 35 with Graves disease. Each CDR3 is given without its conserved first and last residue.

j_gene | len | v_gene | CDR3aa
TRBJ2-7 | 9 | TRBV7-9 | ASTQSGEQY
TRBJ2-7 | 11 | TRBV20-1 | SALSGGPHEQY
TRBJ2-1 | 18 | TRBV20-1 | SASGMSLERRGQAYNEQF
TRBJ2-7 | 12 | TRBV6-1 | ATRTPGQSYEQY
TRBJ1-4 | 13 | TRBV6-2/TRBV6-3 | ASSYTGQGGEKLF
TRBJ1-5 | 12 | TRBV7-9 | ASSAGPGNQPQH
TRBJ1-2 | 10 | TRBV29-1 | SVLRINYGYT
TRBJ1-5 | 13 | TRBV28 | ASSFKVWGNQPQH
TRBJ1-6 | 12 | TRBV6-1 | ASRLRTGNSPLH
TRBJ1-1 | 13 | TRBV7-9 | ASSLALGVNTEAF
TRBJ1-2 | 9 | TRBV20-1 | SARDSYGYT
TRBJ2-1 | 12 | TRBV6-1 | ASSVNRGTNEQF
TRBJ1-1 | 12 | TRBV12-3/TRBV12-4 | ASSLGGSLPAAF
TRBJ2-1 | 16 | TRBV29-1 | SVEDSLAGATSYNEQF
TRBJ1-1 | 12 | TRBV2 | ASSGQRGDTEAF
TRBJ1-5 | 14 | TRBV18 | ASSPLDRVSNQPQH
TRBJ2-7 | 13 | TRBV3-1 | ASSPGTGGAYEQY
TRBJ2-7 | 12 | TRBV9 | ASSPGDRGYEQY
TRBJ2-1 | 14 | TRBV28 | ASSPPTYRDYNEQF
TRBJ2-2 | 13 | TRBV4-1 | ASSSTGVNTGELF
TRBJ2-3 | 13 | TRBV5-1 | ASSPGLARTDTQY
TRBJ2-5 | 13 | TRBV20-1 | SARGIGGEQETQY
TRBJ2-7 | 15 | TRBV5-5 | ASSSPLSGTGAYEQY
TRBJ1-4 | 13 | TRBV5-6 | ASSFSRLGDEKLF
TRBJ2-1 | 13 | TRBV4-1 | ASSQEGGAANEQF
TRBJ2-1 | 12 | TRBV11-2 | ASSRGLSYNEQF
TRBJ1-3 | 12 | TRBV5-1 | ASSAGKSGNTIY
TRBJ1-1 | 9 | TRBV6-1 | ASTELTEAF
TRBJ1-2 | 14 | TRBV7-2 | ASSPLDLGALYGYT
TRBJ1-5 | 12 | TRBV20-1 | SASLSRGHQPQH
TRBJ1-1 | 11 | TRBV29-1 | SVGGASDTEAF
TRBJ2-7 | 11 | TRBV27 | ASSPRGPYEQY
TRBJ2-7 | 10 | TRBV2 | ASSTLAYEQY
TRBJ1-2 | 15 | TRBV11-2 | ASSSRPLMTGDYGYT
TRBJ2-3 | 16 | TRBV28 | ASTSPRFIAGGQYTQY
TRBJ1-1 | 12 | TRBV2 | ASSGTRSATEAF
TRBJ2-7 | 13 | TRBV28 | ASSLDYLGFYEQY
TRBJ1-1 | 9 | TRBV4-1 | ASSQARRAF
TRBJ2-1 | 14 | TRBV3-1 | ASSPRGQGGINEQF
TRBJ2-5 | 11 | TRBV28 | ASTMGQVETQY
TRBJ2-7 | 12 | TRBV28 | ASSLFGPTYEQY
TRBJ1-6 | 13 | TRBV24-1 | ATSAGLSYNSPLH
TRBJ2-7 | 11 | TRBV20-1 | SARADRAYEQY
TRBJ2-3 | 13 | TRBV2 | ASSVGGQGTDTQY
TRBJ2-3 | 12 | TRBV6-1 | ASRETGATDTQY
TRBJ1-5 | 12 | TRBV2 | ASSEGQGNQPQH
TRBJ1-2 | 12 | TRBV7-9 | ASSDNTVGVGYT
TRBJ2-1 | 13 | TRBV6-1 | ASTLAGPSYNEQF
TRBJ2-1 | 11 | TRBV19 | ASTAGIYNEQF
TRBJ2-5 | 14 | TRBV15 | ATSRDVRDRQETQY
TRBJ1-1 | 13 | TRBV28 | ASSTPWLMNTEAF
TRBJ2-5 | 13 | TRBV20-1 | SARDGSGVHETQY
TRBJ2-1 | 14 | TRBV12-3/TRBV12-4 | ASSLTRDRRFNEQF
TRBJ2-3 | 14 | TRBV7-2 | ASSWRTSGGEGTQY
TRBJ2-1 | 12 | TRBV14 | ASSQAGGALQQF